This TCR beta chain originates from a study of CD8+ T cells in alopecia areata. Treatment of the sample: oral pan-JAK inhibitor, 5-10 mg twice daily. TCR sequencing used cDNA made by reverse transcription of extracted RNA. Sequencing was performed with immunoSEQ multiplex PCR; in TCRdb, only in-frame clones are kept and a portion is missing. The sample shows about 88,000 clones, around 47% of them seen only once. V was clipped by 3 bases and J by 0 bases, with 11 bases between them. The CDR3 is 15 amino acids. Germline loops: CDR1 SGDLS, CDR2 YYNGEE. A single count supports this clone. Specimen: CD8+ T cells sorted from blood, collected at week 24, from a patient treated with tofacitinib. This TCR was sampled from a human donor with alopecia areata. The V call is TRBV9, the J call TRBJ2-3; possibly TRBD1 or TRBD2 for D (5 bases each). DNA for the CDR3: TGTGCCAGCAGCGCCTGGGACGGAAGCACAGATACGCAGTATTTT. Protein: CASSAWDGSTDTQYF.